Following are 27 T cell receptor beta chains from one sample sequenced in a study of tumor-infiltrating lymphocytes in primary liver carcinoma (dated by TCRdb to about 2017). This sample was sequenced with an Illumina HiSeq 2500. A constant-region primer and ProtoScript II reverse transcriptase were used to reverse-transcribe TCRbeta-specific cDNA from approximately 450 ng total RNA. The TCRbeta libraries were prepared through three rounds of nested multiplex PCR following a slightly modified ARM-PCR procedure. Each of the first two PCR rounds ran for around 11 cycles and used multiplex TRBV1-TRBV30 forward primers together with a Cbeta reverse primer. Using fastp at Q25 and MiXCR, TCRdb reprocessed the public reads and kept productive beta chains. A single entry per CDR3 protein holds the most common genes and DNA from its merged rows. Here the sample has about 26,000 distinct CDR3 sequences; 60% to 85% occur a single time. The top ten hold 45% to 50% of the sample.

Without any cell sorting, total RNA and DNA were co-extracted from approximately 20-30 mg of bulk tissue using the AllPrep DNA/RNA mini kit. The sequencing input was liver tumor tissue from sampling region 3. Explained via the paper, the cell subset or site label denotes: tumor region T3, left-lateral pole. These receptors came from a man aged 40-49 years with primary liver carcinoma and hepatitis B virus infection.

This CDR3 reads CASSLASGGANIAGLFF. CDR3 nucleotide sequence: TGTGCCAGCAGCTTAGCATCAGGAGGGGCGAACATCGCGGGGCTGTTTTTT. V and J are TRBV11-2 and TRBJ2-2; tentatively, D is TRBD2 (6 bases). This CDR3 spans 17 amino acids. The V and J ends lost 1 base and 13 bases respectively, with 25 bases between them. Germline CDR1 is SGHAT and CDR2 is FQNNGV.

The V and J genes are TRBV11-2 and TRBJ2-7; TRBD1 is a possible D gene (6 bases). The CDR3 loop spans 15 amino acids. Germline V gene data show CDR1 as SGHAT and CDR2 as FQNNGV. Trimming removed 5 bases at V and 7 bases at J, with 21 bases between. The CDR3 DNA reads TGTGCCAGCAGCCTACCTAATGCACAGGGCGCTGAGCAGTACTTC. It specifies CASSLPNAQGAEQYF.

In regard to this clonotype: Compared with germline, one end of the junction differs, possibly owing to a read error. This chain connects TRBV11-3 to TRBJ2-4; D might be TRBD1 (5 bases). The germline V gene encodes CDR1 SGHNT and CDR2 YENEEA. The CDR3 loop spans 15 amino acids. CDR3 protein: CTSSFTGRTKNIQYF. In DNA form, the CDR3 reads TGTACCAGCAGCTTCACAGGACGGACAAAAAACATTCAGTACTTT.

On this clonotype itself: The junction shows a germline mismatch at one end, possibly a read error. The chain joins TRBV6-1 to TRBJ2-7; D might be TRBD1 or TRBD2, each matching 7 bases. Germline V gives CDR1 MNHNS, CDR2 SASEGT. CDR3 size: 15 residues. The CDR3 DNA follows: TGTGCCAACAGTGAAGGGGGCTTGGGGGGGATCGAGCAATACTTC. Protein sequence: CANSEGGLGGIEQYF.

Notes on this clonotype: One junction end does not reproduce the germline sequence, and a read error may be involved. The chain combines TRBV7-8 with TRBJ2-2, with D maybe TRBD2 (6 bases). The CDR3 consists of 17 residues. Per germline, CDR1 SGHVS and CDR2 FQNEAQ. This CDR3 is CASSISSPGLFTGELFF. The CDR3 DNA reads TGTGCCAGCAGCATCTCATCACCGGGACTCTTCACCGGGGAGCTATTTTTT. Full variable domain (rest looked up from reference TRBV7-8 and TRBJ2-2): GAGVSQSPRYKVAKRGQDVALRCDPISGHVSLFWYQQALGQGPEFLTYFQNEAQLDKSGLPSDRFFAERPEGSVSTLKIQRTQQEDSAVYLCASSISSPGLFTGELFFGEGSRLTVL.

Note on this clonotype: An end of the junction does not agree with germline; a read error may underlie this. The CDR3 loop is CASNNGQGIQHQHF. For the CDR3, the DNA is TGTGCCAGCAACAACGGGCAGGGTATCCAGCACCAGCATTTT. The genes are TRBV6-2 or TRBV6-3 and TRBJ1-5, with TRBD1 as a possible D gene (5 bases). The CDR3 runs 14 residues. CDR1 MNHEY and CDR2 SVGEGT come from the germline V gene.

This clonotype was detected only once. At one boundary the junction diverges from the germline segment, which might be a read error. V is TRBV5-4 and J is TRBJ2-1; D is ambiguous. In germline, CDR1 is SGHNT, CDR2 YYREEE (reference sequence). This CDR3 contains 15 residues. CDR3 DNA sequence: TGTGACAGCAGCCCCTCCGCCTTATCCTACAATGAACAGTTCTTC. Amino acid sequence: CDSSPSALSYNEQFF.

A single count supports this clonotype. The junction and the germline gene differ at one end; a read error may be behind it. This chain links TRBV5-1 with TRBJ2-3; D is perhaps TRBD1 or TRBD2 (6 bases each). The CDR3 sequence is 14 residues long. Germline-derived CDR1 and CDR2 are SGHRS and YFSETQ. The CDR3 nucleotides are TGCGCCAGCAGCGCGGGACACCCCACAGATACTCAGTATTTT. It specifies CASSAGHPTDTQYF.

A word on this clonotype: Mismatch with germline at one junction end may stem from a read error. CDR3 sequence reads: CASTWGGRTEASF. For the CDR3, the DNA is TGTGCCAGCACGTGGGGTGGAAGGACTGAAGCTTCCTTT. This chain joins TRBV11-2 and TRBJ1-1; D is uncertain. CDR1 SGHAT and CDR2 FQNNGV come from the germline V gene. The CDR3 totals 13 residues.

V usage is TRBV5-5 and J usage is TRBJ2-1; D is undetermined. CDR3 length: 15 residues. Germline V gives CDR1 SGHKS, CDR2 YYEKEE (reference sequence). The DNA for the CDR3 is TGTCCCAACAGCCCTGGAAAAGGTTCCTACAATGAGCAGTTCTTC. Translating gives CPNSPGKGSYNEQFF.

Concerning this clonotype: The junction and the germline gene differ at one end; a read error may be behind it. This sequence joins TRBV5-6 and TRBJ2-7; D not resolved. There are 14 residues in the CDR3. The germline CDR1 and CDR2 sequences are SGHDT and YYEEEE. This CDR3 reads CVSNLAKSEYEQYF. CDR3 in DNA: TGTGTCAGCAACTTGGCGAAGTCAGAGTACGAGCAGTACTTC.

The chain employs TRBV11-2 and TRBJ2-7, with 10 bases that match TRBD2. Looked up from germline, CDR1 is SGHAT and CDR2 is FQNNGV. This CDR3 spans 15 amino acids. After removal of 5 bases from V and 9 bases from J, the junction contained 13 bases not matched to a gene. The CDR3 spells CASSAPGLALRVQYF. The CDR3 nucleotides are TGTGCCAGCAGCGCTCCGGGACTAGCGTTGAGGGTGCAGTACTTC. Looking up the rest from reference TRBV11-2 and TRBJ2-7 gives the full variable domain: EAGVAQSPRYKIIEKRQSVAFWCNPISGHATLYWYQQILGQGPKLLIQFQNNGVVDDSQLPKDRFSAERLKGVDSTLKIQPAKLEDSAVYLCASSAPGLALRVQYFGPGTRLTVT.

Details on this clonotype: The CDR3 carries no conserved terminal phenylalanine or tryptophan, so it likely arises from a read error. The rearrangement uses TRBV10-3 and TRBJ2-1, with 7 nucleotides matching TRBD2. Germline CDR1 and CDR2: ENHRY and SYGVKD. The CDR3 loop spans 13 amino acids. CDR3 loop: CVISERDDGEQFL. The CDR3 coding sequence is TGTGTCATCAGTGAGCGGGACGACGGGGAGCAGTTCCTC.

This clonotype has only one observation. One junction end disagrees with the germline gene, perhaps due to a read error. J is TRBJ2-7 and V is TRBV11-2; D is possibly TRBD2 (8 bases). CDR1 and CDR2 (germline): SGHAT, FQNNGV. CDR3 length: 15 residues. CDR3 sequence (DNA): TGTGCCTGCAGCGGGGGACAGAGGGTTGTGCACGAGCTGTACTTC. Its translation: CACSGGQRVVHELYF.

By share of the sample, this clonotype is medium-sized. This sequence joins TRBV6-5 and TRBJ2-5; D is undetermined. V was cut by 7 bases and J by 7 bases, with 10 bases left in between. The CDR3 runs 11 residues. CDR1 is MNHEY, CDR2 SVGAGI, per germline. The DNA of the CDR3 is TGTGCCAGCACCGCCCGCGGGACCCAGTACTTC. Amino acids: CASTARGTQYF.

To note about this clonotype: A read error may account for a junction end that differs from germline. The gene calls are TRBV11-2 and TRBJ2-1; D is unresolved. Germline V lookup: CDR1 SGHAT, CDR2 FQNNGV. The CDR3 covers 14 residues. Here the CDR3 DNA reads TGCCCCAGCAACTTATACCGGCTAGTTAGTGAGCAGTTCTTC. Translating it yields CPSNLYRLVSEQFF.

This clonotype was picked up a small number of times. This CDR3 reads CASSFKSGSSTDTQYF. In DNA, the CDR3 is TGTGCCAGCAGCTTTAAAAGCGGGTCTAGCACAGATACGCAGTATTTT. The chain couples TRBV7-3 to TRBJ2-3; TRBD2 might be the D (6 bases). The V and J ends lost 3 bases and 0 bases respectively, with 13 bases between them. The CDR3 runs to 16 residues. The germline gives CDR1 SGHTA, CDR2 FQGTGA.

As regards this clonotype: An end of the junction does not agree with germline; a read error may underlie this. The V and J genes are TRBV6-5 and TRBJ1-1, with D possibly being TRBD1 (6 bases). CDR1 MNHEY and CDR2 SVGAGI come from the germline V gene. CDR3 size: 14 residues. The chain's CDR3 is CVSSYGGAGTEAFF. CDR3 DNA: TGTGTCAGCAGTTACGGGGGGGCTGGCACTGAAGCTTTCTTT.

A remark on this clonotype: A read error may produce the germline difference seen at one junction end. The chain employs TRBV11-1 and TRBJ2-5, with 7 bases that match TRBD1. Germline V gene sequence: CDR1 SGHAT, CDR2 FQDESV (reference sequence). The CDR3 runs 14 residues. CDR3 amino acids: CGSTGQVEVETQYF. CDR3 in DNA: TGTGGCAGCACTGGACAGGTTGAGGTGGAGACCCAGTACTTC.

The J gene is TRBJ2-5, the V gene TRBV28; possible D gene TRBD2, 7 bases. The germline gives CDR1 MDHEN, CDR2 SYDVKM. With 4 bases removed from V and 9 bases from J, the gap between germline ends came to 18 bases. This CDR3 contains 14 residues. The CDR3 DNA sequence: TGTGCCAGCAGTTGGGGGGAGGGACAAGATGCCCAGTACTTC. This encodes CASSWGEGQDAQYF.

As concerns this clonotype: The conserved phenylalanine or tryptophan normally closing the CDR3 is absent here, so this likely arose from a read error. The J gene is TRBJ1-2, the V gene TRBV11-2; 12 bases align to TRBD1. The CDR3 is 15 residues long. After removal of 0 bases from V and 9 bases from J, the junction contained 5 bases not matched to a gene. Germline V gene data show CDR1 as SGHAT and CDR2 as FQNNGV. CDR3 sequence reads: CASSLDSGTGGSYTS. The CDR3 nucleotides read TGTGCCAGCAGCTTAGACTCCGGGACAGGGGGCAGCTACACCTCC.

This clonotype was counted once. Likely a read error: the CDR3 ends without its conserved phenylalanine or tryptophan. This sequence joins TRBV4-2 and TRBJ2-3; tentatively, D is TRBD1 (6 bases). This CDR3 has 15 residues. From germline, CDR1 is LGHNA and CDR2 YNFKEQ. CDR3 sequence reads: CATSQEKGVTGTQYI. The CDR3 nucleotides read TGTGCCACCAGCCAAGAGAAGGGAGTGACAGGTACGCAGTATATT.

As regards this clonotype: A junction end diverges from the germline sequence, so it may reflect a read error. The rearrangement links TRBV6-6 to TRBJ2-1; D gene ambiguous. This CDR3 is built from 15 residues. The germline gives CDR1 MNHNY, CDR2 SVGAGI (reference sequence). As DNA, the CDR3 is TGTGGCAGCAGTCATAGAACCTATACCTTAGATGAGCAGTTCTTC. Protein product: CGSSHRTYTLDEQFF.

A remark on this clonotype: Germline is not matched at one junction end, which may reflect a read error. The gene calls are TRBV5-1 and TRBJ2-3; 7 bases agree with TRBD2. The CDR3 contains 16 residues. Germline V gene lookup returns CDR1 SGHRS and CDR2 YFSETQ. The CDR3 DNA follows: TGCGCAAGCAGCTTGGGTGCGGGGGATTGGGGAGATATGCAGTATTTT. Its translation is CASSLGAGDWGDMQYF.

The CDR3 DNA reads as TGTGCCAGCAGCTCTGGAAGTGACGAGCAGTACTTC. Its protein product is CASSSGSDEQYF. The chain uses TRBV5-6 and TRBJ2-7; no firm D call. V shed 3 bases and J shed 5 bases, with 9 bases lying between them. This CDR3 is built from 12 residues. CDR1 and CDR2 (germline): SGHDT, YYEEEE.

As for this clonotype: The CDR3 carries no conserved terminal phenylalanine or tryptophan, so it likely arises from a read error. Because the CDR3's place on the DNA is in doubt, the DNA is left out and the CDR3 is given as listed by TCRdb. The chain links TRBV12-3 or TRBV12-4 to TRBJ2-7; TRBD1 reflects the table's D call only, with no check against the DNA. The CDR3 is made up of 15 amino acids, end residues included. The CDR3 sequence is CASNIGTGGPYEHYY.

Remarks on this clonotype: At one end, the junction sequence differs from germline, possibly due to a read error. The chain links TRBV6-5 to TRBJ2-6, with D perhaps TRBD1 (5 bases). The CDR3 sequence is 17 residues long. Germline V gene sequence: CDR1 MNHEY, CDR2 SVGAGI. The CDR3 here is CASSYSQGLPGANILTF. Here the CDR3 DNA reads TGTGCCAGCAGTTACTCTCAGGGTTTACCTGGGGCCAACATCCTGACTTTC.